This paragraph covers one TCR beta chain sequence. The antigen is undetermined. The CDR3 is 11 amino acids. The germline V gene encodes CDR1 SQVTM and CDR2 ANQGSEA. Trimming took 7 bases from V and 3 from J, leaving 10 bases between them. This sample is drawn from a study of CD8+ T cells in alopecia areata. Broader study findings: Sequencing of scalp samples also includes resident alphabeta T cells from normal skin. Higher clonality than in normal scalp was seen in lesional scalp, especially alopecia totalis/universalis. Sharing of TCR sequences between patients (possibly for HLA-related reasons) was less clear than in mice.

Separation by sorting yielded CD4+ and CD8+ T cells from PBMCs. RNA extraction was followed by reverse transcription into cDNA, which acted as the sequencing template. This table comes from immunoSEQ multiplex PCR, and its TCRdb copy is limited to in-frame clones, with some not included. The sample lists 150,000 to 200,000 clones, 50% to 65% seen once, with about 4.5% in the top ten. The source is a human donor in good health. The source material was CD4+ T cells sorted from blood. The J gene is TRBJ2-7, the V gene TRBV29-1, with D hard to call. This chain's CDR3 is CSAVGGYEQYF. As DNA, the CDR3 is TGCAGCGCCGTGGGTGGCTACGAGCAGTACTTC.